This TCR beta chain was obtained from a study of cytomegalovirus exposure and HLA in healthy donors (TCRdb year 2017). Background for the entire study: According to an earlier analysis of 587 of the donors, about 170 million T cells yielded 117 million unique TCR beta sequences and less than 300 Gb of sequence data. About 300 gigabases of sequencing data and approximately 84 million unique TCR sequences were included in an early release covering about 600 HLA-typed donors. Among the roughly 410 genotyped donors, around 81% belonged to the genetic ancestry cluster associated with self-reported Caucasian donors. The study was designed to test whether signatures of past pathogen exposure could be identified by cataloging public T cell receptors. The study profiled the T cell repertoires of under 700 subjects by immunosequencing and related them to cytomegalovirus serostatus. Besides the first cohort of around 700 subjects, a separate validation cohort made up of over 95 different subjects was used. To predict cytomegalovirus infection status, the study combined high-throughput TCR immunosequencing, statistical association of individual TCRs with disease status, and machine learning. A later analysis re-examined previously published TCR beta repertoires from more than 600 donors and added high-resolution HLA genotyping to investigate patterns of TCR occurrence. The later analysis used no new phenotypic data to find candidate immune exposures, relying instead on TCR beta sequences and their occurrence across donors. To decide whether each TCR beta V gene segment behaved as functional or pseudogenic, an earlier analysis of some 600 of the donors relied on high-throughput TCR beta sequencing. Donor age, sex, ethnicity and CMV serostatus were compiled together with the repertoire data. A later genetic analysis used genome-wide SNP genotypes for about three fifths of the 666 donors, treating that subset as a discovery cohort. All discovery cohort repertoires had been generated on a single sequencing platform. HLA typing covered class I and class II loci at four-digit resolution. Typing coverage varied by locus: roughly 620-640 donors for A, B, C, DRB1 and DQB1; around 560 for DQA1; over 600 for DPA1; roughly 450 for DPB1. About five DR-DQ haplotypes were handled as single units for association and clustering because linkage in the cohort was strong. On average, 235,054 unique TCR beta nucleotide sequences were sequenced per donor among a few hundred genotyped donors of the cohort, with about 17% of those sequences being non-productive.

Broader findings and caveats from the paper: V-gene and J-gene trimming of TCR beta chains was associated with a missense DCLRE1C variant in a later genetic analysis, and the association was replicated in an independent cohort. Broadly in line with IMGT annotations, most TCR beta V segments showed up in productive rearrangements about 87% or about 30% of the time in an earlier analysis of several hundred of the donors. A further reported finding was that TCR beta sequences accurately predicted the HLA-A and HLA-B alleles for most subjects in the first cohort. The authors suggested that the approach could potentially be generalized to other disease states and immunological phenotypes. The study gave a list of around 170 TCR beta chains associated with cytomegalovirus. A later analysis found that HLA-associated TCR beta chains were more clonally expanded and had lower generation probabilities than equally common non-associated chains. Correlated functional status among segregating V segments might reflect linkage disequilibrium, but an unknown experimental factor could not be ruled out. In a later analysis, about 17,000 TCR beta sequences were associated with specific HLA alleles at a false discovery rate of 0.05. When HLA alleles, especially DR and DQ, strongly co-occurred, TCR associations were difficult to assign to individual alleles. In vitro tests confirmed that a few of the cytomegalovirus-associated TCR beta chains recognize cytomegalovirus antigens. Only TCR beta chains were sequenced in this cohort, and the absence of alpha or paired-chain data limited detectable features. While some public TCRs were present in many individuals, most TCR sequences turned up only very rarely across donors. A group of highly shared sequence variants was considered likely to be a technical artifact of the sequencing pipeline. In a later genetic analysis, fewer N-insertions in productive TCRs were reported among donors in an Asian-associated ancestry cluster than the roughly 700-donor mean. A later analysis reported that several top co-occurrence clusters appeared linked to parvovirus B19, influenza, CMV and Epstein-Barr virus. The only immune exposure information available for the cohort was CMV serostatus. Because counts were too low, seventeen rarely observed V segments, including chromosome 9 orphons, were left out of the earlier analysis of 587 of the donors. The 87-base-pair reads could not distinguish some IMGT-functional V segments, including TRBV6-2 and TRBV6-3, so those segments were excluded. According to a later analysis, most CMV-associated TCR beta chains appeared to be HLA-restricted, and the HLA associations seemed to be driven largely by CMV exposure. Because HLA typing was unavailable for some donors at each locus, only the typed subset was used in association tests. In both the original and validation cohorts, the classifier was reported to diagnose cytomegalovirus status with high specificity and sensitivity. Sequencing depth was assumed to be roughly uniform across donors in the presence/absence analyses, though that assumption may not hold. A later analysis found that TCR association rates varied across HLA loci, with DRB1 alleles showing the most associated TCRs and HLA-C alleles the fewest.

Including cysteine and phenylalanine, the CDR3 has 12 amino acids. The retained sequence is limited to the CDR3, 36 bases, with the frame set at the first base. The germline V and J ends show losses of 7 bases and 5 bases respectively, and no gene match explains 4 bases of the junction. The germline V gene specifies MDHEN as CDR1 and SYDVKM as CDR2. This clone has only a few counts. What this receptor recognizes is not known. Base qualities are not provided; no much larger clone lies one nucleotide away. Library creation used the immunoSEQ multiplex PCR assay. For the multiplex PCR, a mixture combining 60 forward primers for TCR Vbeta segments and 13 reverse primers for TCR Jbeta segments was used. The CDR3 region of rearranged TCR beta genes was amplified from genomic DNA with a multiplex PCR assay. Amplified TCR beta libraries were sequenced as 87-base-pair reads on the Illumina HiSeq System. Turning to the authors' computational methods: A later analysis counted about 80 million unique TCR beta chains across the 550 to 750 repertoires, and 9 million to 14 million of these chains were shared by at least two donors. Raw reads were error-corrected and collapsed into unique sequences with a nearest-neighbor algorithm that merged closely related sequences to remove PCR and sequencing errors. Alignment of CDR3 sequences to IMGT reference sequences was used to assign V, D and J gene segments. For a sequence to be retained, at least a six-nucleotide match to both a V gene segment and a J gene segment was required. Rearrangements were called productive when the CDR3 lacked stop codons and stayed in frame with V and J; all others were non-productive. Following IMGT convention, CDR3 was defined as the stretch from the second conserved V-encoded cysteine up to the conserved J-encoded phenylalanine. The earlier analysis of around 640 of the donors excluded sequences that lacked an unambiguous match to a single V gene segment. In an earlier analysis of 587 of the donors, V segments were called functional above 56.7% productive rearrangements and were called segregating when the between-donor standard deviation exceeded 5%. To diagnose cytomegalovirus status from the catalog of TCR beta chain sequences, a statistical classification framework was built. In a later analysis, V and J genes were assigned by comparing TCR nucleotide sequences against IMGT/GENE-DB human TR gene sequences. The TCRdist pipeline was used in a later analysis to assign CDR3 sequences and most-parsimonious VDJ recombination scenarios. A later analysis defined each TCR beta chain by its CDR3 amino acid sequence plus V-gene family, and excluded reads lacking a unique V-gene family. A later analysis removed over 500 highly shared, low-generation-probability nucleotide sequences to deal with suspected cross-contamination and a sequencing artifact. In a later analysis, a clonal expansion index for each public chain was calculated from normalized within-repertoire ranks of inferred template counts. A later analysis computed generation probabilities with a VDJ recombination model fitted to out-of-frame rearrangements, and checked the results against IGoR. In a later analysis, TCR-TCR, TCR-HLA and TCR-CMV co-occurrence was scored with hypergeometric tests, and a repertoire-size bias correction was applied to TCR pairs. To estimate false discovery rates, a later analysis permuted the HLA or CMV assignments 20 times. A later analysis grouped co-occurring TCRs with DBSCAN, adding TCRdist sequence similarity when clustering within HLA-allele-positive subsets. Repertoires with fewer than 30,000 or more than 120,000 public chains were left out of co-occurrence clustering, as were five repertoires with anomalous nucleotide sharing. The source is immuneACCESS, and TCRdb retained only in-frame sequences with V and J called. Part of the clones is not carried over; for the studies checked, unresolved V genes explain less than half of this, and the remainder is unexplained. From that table come the V and J calls and clone size; the DNA was used to work out D and trimming. Counted in this sample were about 31,000 clones; 35% to 50% of them appeared once. The ten largest clones capture approximately 2% of the sample.

The cohort was made up of around 720 healthy bone marrow donors. Cohort members were all nominally healthy when sampled, although unrecorded immune exposures were likely present. The donor was CMV seronegative and belonged to the group of 352 seronegative cohort members. A peripheral blood sample was collected from each donor, and TCR beta sequencing was performed on peripheral blood mononuclear cells. The Qiagen DNeasy Blood Extraction Kit was used to extract genomic DNA from the blood cell samples. Sequencing input: PBMCs. This receptor was obtained from a woman between 45 and 65 years old in good health and CMV-seronegative. The sequence joins TRBV28 to TRBJ2-7, with 8 bases in between that match TRBD1. The CDR3 region reads CASKDRVNEQYF. The nucleotide sequence reads as follows: TGTGCCAGCAAGGACAGGGTCAACGAGCAGTACTTC.